This T cell receptor beta chain was identified in a study of regulatory T cells in long-lasting Graves disease. Study results and caveats: Newly diagnosed Graves' patients had higher TCR diversity than persistent ones.

The authors built TCR beta libraries using iRepertoire HTBI primers and Arm-PCR of CDR3 regions. Original processing notes: Across all samples, about 60 TRBV segments and about 14 TRBJ segments were identified. TCRdb re-derived calls from the multiplex PCR reads in MiXCR, one entry per CDR3 protein. The V and J calls here are based on TCRdb, not the publication. The top ten hold about 20% of the sample, which has around 420,000 distinct CDR3 sequences, around 15% seen once. Many counts were recorded for this clonotype. Antigen: not known. Time point described: newly diagnosed GD, antithyroid drugs for less than 3 months. After RNA was extracted from PBMCs, the TCR library was made from it. Those enrolled as patients came out of an endocrinology department in Xi'an, China. The clonotype originates from a female donor with Graves disease. This sample comprised peripheral blood mononuclear cells (PBMCs), obtained at new diagnosis, from a patient treated with antithyroid drugs.

The CDR3 reads CASSPGGQARTQYF. The CDR3, as DNA: TGTGCCAGCAGCCCTGGGGGACAGGCGCGAACCCAGTACTTC. The V call is TRBV27, the J call TRBJ2-7, with 8 nucleotides matching TRBD1. Trimming cost V 6 bases and J 10 bases; bases outside gene matches: 14. The CDR3 sequence is 14 residues long. The germline CDR1 and CDR2 sequences are MNHEY and SMNVEV (reference sequence).